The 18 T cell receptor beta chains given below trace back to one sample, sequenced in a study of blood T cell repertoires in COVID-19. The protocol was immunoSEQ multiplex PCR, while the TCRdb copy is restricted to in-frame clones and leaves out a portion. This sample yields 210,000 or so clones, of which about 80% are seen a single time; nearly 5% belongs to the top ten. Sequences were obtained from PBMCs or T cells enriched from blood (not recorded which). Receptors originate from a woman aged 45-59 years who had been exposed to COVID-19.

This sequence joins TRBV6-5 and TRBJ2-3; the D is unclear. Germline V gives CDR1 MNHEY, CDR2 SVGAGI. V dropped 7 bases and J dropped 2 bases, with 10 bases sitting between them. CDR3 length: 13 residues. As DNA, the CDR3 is TGTGCCAGCACCCCTCGGGTCACAGATACGCAGTATTTT. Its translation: CASTPRVTDTQYF.

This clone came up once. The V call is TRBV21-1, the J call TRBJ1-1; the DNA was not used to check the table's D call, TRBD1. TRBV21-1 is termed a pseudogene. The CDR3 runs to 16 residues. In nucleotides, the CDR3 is TGTGCCAGCAGCAAAGCGCTAAGGGGCTGGGACACTGAAGCTTTCTTT. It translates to CASSKALRGWDTEAFF.

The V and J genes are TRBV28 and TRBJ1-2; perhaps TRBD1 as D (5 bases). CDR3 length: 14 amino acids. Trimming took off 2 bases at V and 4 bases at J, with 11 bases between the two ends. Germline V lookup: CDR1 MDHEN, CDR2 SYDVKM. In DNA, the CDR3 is TGTGCCAGCAGTTTAAGGGGAATTGGCTATGGCTACACCTTC. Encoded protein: CASSLRGIGYGYTF.

CDR3: CATRIGSSYEQYF. For the CDR3, the DNA is TGTGCCACCCGAATCGGGTCCAGCTACGAGCAGTACTTC. The chain links TRBV3-1 (or the pseudogene TRBV3-2) to TRBJ2-7; D uncertain. Between the trimmed V and J ends, which lost 10 bases and 3 bases, there was a span of 16 bases. CDR3 length equals 13 residues. Germline CDR1 reads LGHDT; CDR2 reads YNNKEL (reference sequence).

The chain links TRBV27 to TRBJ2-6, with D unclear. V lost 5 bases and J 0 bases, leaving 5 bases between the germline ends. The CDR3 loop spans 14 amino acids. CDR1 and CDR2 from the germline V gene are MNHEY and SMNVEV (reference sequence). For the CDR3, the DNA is TGTGCCAGCAGTGTCTTCTCTGGGGCCAACGTCCTGACTTTC. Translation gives CASSVFSGANVLTF.

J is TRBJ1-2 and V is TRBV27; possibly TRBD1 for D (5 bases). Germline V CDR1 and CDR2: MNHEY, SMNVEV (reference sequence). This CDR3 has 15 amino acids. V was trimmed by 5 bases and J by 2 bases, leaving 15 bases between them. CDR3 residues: CASSPQGLTNYGYTF. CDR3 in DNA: TGTGCCAGCAGTCCCCAGGGTCTCACGAACTATGGCTACACCTTC.

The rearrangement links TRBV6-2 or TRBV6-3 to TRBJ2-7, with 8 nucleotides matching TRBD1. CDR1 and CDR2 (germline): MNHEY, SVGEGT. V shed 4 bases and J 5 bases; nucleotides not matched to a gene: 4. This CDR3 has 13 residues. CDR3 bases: TGTGCCAGCAGTTTTCCAGGGGGCAACGAGCAGTACTTC. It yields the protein CASSFPGGNEQYF.

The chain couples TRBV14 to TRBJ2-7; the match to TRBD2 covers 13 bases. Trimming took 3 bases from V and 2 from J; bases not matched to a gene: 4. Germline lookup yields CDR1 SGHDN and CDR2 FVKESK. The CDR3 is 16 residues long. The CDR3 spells CASSHRTSGGTYEQYF. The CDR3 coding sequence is TGTGCCAGCAGCCACAGGACTAGCGGGGGCACCTACGAGCAGTACTTC.

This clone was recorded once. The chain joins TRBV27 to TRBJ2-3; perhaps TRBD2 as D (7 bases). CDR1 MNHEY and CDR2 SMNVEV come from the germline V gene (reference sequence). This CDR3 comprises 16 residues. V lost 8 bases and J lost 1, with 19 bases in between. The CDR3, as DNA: TGTGCCAGCCGAGAGGTGGGGGGGCGGGGCACAGATACGCAGTATTTT. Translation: CASREVGGRGTDTQYF.

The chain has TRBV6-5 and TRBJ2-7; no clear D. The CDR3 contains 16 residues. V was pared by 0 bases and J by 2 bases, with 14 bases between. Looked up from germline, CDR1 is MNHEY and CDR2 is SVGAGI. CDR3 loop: CASSYSTLSRAYEQYF. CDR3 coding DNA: TGTGCCAGCAGTTACTCTACCCTCTCACGAGCCTACGAGCAGTACTTC.

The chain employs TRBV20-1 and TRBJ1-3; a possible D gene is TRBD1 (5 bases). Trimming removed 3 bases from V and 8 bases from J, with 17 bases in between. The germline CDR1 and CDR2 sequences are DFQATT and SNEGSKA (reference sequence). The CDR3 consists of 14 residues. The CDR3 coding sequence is TGCAGTGCTAGTTCCAGGGCGTTAGGGGACACCATATATTTT. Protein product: CSASSRALGDTIYF.

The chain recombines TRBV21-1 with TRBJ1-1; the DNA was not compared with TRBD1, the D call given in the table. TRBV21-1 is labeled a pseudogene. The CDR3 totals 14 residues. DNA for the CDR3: TGTGCCAGCGCTCCACAGGGGCCCAACACTGAAGCTTTCTTT. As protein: CASAPQGPNTEAFF.

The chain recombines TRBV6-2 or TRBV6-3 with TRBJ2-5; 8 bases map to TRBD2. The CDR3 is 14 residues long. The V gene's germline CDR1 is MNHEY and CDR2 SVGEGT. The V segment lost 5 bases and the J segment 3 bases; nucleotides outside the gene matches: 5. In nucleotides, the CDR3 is TGTGCCAGCAGTAGCGGGGGAGTTGAAGAGACCCAGTACTTC. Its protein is CASSSGGVEETQYF.

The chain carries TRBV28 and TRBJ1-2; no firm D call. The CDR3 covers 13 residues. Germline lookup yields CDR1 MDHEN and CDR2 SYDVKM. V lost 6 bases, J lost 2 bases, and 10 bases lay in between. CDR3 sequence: CASRVRGNYGYTF. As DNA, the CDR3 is TGTGCCAGCAGGGTTAGAGGAAACTATGGCTACACCTTC.

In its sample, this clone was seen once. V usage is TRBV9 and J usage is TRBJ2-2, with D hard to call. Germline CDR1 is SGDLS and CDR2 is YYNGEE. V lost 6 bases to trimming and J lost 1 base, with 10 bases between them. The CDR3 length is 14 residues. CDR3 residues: CASTRVLNTGELFF. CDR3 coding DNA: TGTGCCAGCACCCGGGTCCTGAACACCGGGGAGCTGTTTTTT.

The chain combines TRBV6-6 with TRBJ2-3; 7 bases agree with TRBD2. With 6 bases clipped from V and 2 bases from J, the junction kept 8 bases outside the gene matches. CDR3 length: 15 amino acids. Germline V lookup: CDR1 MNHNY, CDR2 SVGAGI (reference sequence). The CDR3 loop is CASRTSSGLTDTQYF. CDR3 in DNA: TGTGCCAGCAGAACGTCTAGCGGCCTCACAGATACGCAGTATTTT.

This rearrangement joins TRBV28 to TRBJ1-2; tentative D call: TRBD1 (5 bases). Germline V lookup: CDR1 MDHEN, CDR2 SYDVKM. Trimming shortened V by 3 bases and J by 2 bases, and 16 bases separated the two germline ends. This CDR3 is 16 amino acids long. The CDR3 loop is CASSFGALDTNYGYTF. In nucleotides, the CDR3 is TGTGCCAGCAGTTTTGGGGCCCTAGACACCAACTATGGCTACACCTTC.

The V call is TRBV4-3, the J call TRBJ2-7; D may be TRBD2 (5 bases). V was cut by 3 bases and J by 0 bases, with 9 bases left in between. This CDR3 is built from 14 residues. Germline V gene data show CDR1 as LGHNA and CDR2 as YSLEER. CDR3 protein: CASSQGEDSYEQYF. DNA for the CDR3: TGCGCCAGCAGCCAGGGAGAGGACTCCTACGAGCAGTACTTC.